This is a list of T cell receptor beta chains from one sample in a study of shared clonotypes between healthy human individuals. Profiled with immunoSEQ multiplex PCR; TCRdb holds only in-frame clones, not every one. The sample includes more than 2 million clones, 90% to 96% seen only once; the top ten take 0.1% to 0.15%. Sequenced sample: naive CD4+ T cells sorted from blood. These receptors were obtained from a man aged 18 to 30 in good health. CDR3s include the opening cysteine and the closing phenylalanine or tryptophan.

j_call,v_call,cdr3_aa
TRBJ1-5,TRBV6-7,CASSYCRGRDQPQHF
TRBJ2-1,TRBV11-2,CASSLALAGNNEQFF
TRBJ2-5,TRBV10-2,CASSVVVVQETQYF
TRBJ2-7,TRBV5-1,CASRGTDLSYEQYF
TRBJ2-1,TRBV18,CASSPQGGNEQFF
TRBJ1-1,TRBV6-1,CASSEALRGEAFF
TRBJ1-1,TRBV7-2,CASSLVGGANTEAFF
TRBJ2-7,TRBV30,CAWGTSPGQYF
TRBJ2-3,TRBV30,CAWGSPTDTQYF
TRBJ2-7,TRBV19,CASSNGGLVSYEQYF
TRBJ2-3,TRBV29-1,CSVRDRADTQYF
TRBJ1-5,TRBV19,CASKPTGGSYQPQHF
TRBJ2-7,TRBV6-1,CASSEARQSYEQYF
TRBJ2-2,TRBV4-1,CASSQEGRGANTGELFF
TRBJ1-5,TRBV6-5,CASRAGTGNQPQHF
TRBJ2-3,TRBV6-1,CASRLAGGADTQYF
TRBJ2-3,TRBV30,CAWSAGGDTQYF
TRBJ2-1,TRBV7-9,CASSVLGSSYNEQFF
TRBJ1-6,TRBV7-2,CASSFDRGYNSPLHF
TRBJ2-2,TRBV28,CASILAGGPGELFF
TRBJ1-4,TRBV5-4,CASSSRSTNEKLFF
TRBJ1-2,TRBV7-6,CASSLGPILYGYTF
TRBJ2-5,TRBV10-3,CAITPGLFGETQYF
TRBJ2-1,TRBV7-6,CASSSRASGPRDEQFF
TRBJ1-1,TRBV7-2,CASSSRTGAGAEAFF
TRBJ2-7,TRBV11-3,CASSLGETYEQYF
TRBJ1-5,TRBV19,CASSVTGIGSNQPQHF
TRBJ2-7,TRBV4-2,CASSQDWANYEQYF
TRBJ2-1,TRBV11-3,CASSLGGIYNEQFF
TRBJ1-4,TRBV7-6,CASSLVSRDSVTNEKLFF
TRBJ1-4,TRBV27,CASSVNPGQINEKLFF
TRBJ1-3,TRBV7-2,CASSSPVQGGPGNTIYF
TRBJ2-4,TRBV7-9,CASSPGPFSAKNIQYF
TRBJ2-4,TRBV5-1,CASSLEPTGASNIQYF
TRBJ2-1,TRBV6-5,CASKRGGTYNEQFF
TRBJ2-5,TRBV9,CASSQYATQETQYF
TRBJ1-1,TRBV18,CASSQGNTEAFF
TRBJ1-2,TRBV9,CASSVGQDYGYTF
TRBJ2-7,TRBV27,CASSLMGGGYEQYF
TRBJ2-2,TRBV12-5,CASGLVRAELFF
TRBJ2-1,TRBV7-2,CASSLARGGSYNEQFF
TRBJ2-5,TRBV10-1,CASSESLAGNQETQYF
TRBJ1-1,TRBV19,CASSIVPGAGTEAFF
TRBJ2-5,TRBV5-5,CASSLPLQETQYF
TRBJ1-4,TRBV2,CASSETGTENEKLFF
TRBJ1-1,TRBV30,CAWGDRWAFF
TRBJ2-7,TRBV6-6,CASSSRQGSYEQYF
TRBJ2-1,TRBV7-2,CASSLSYEQFF
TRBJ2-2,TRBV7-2,CASSSQPGELFF
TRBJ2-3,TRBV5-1,CASSLRDSTDTQYF
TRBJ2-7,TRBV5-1,CASSPPEGGNYEQYF
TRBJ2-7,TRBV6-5,CASREGLLRDEQYF
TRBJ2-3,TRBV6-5,CASAALGSADTQYF
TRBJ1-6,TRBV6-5,CASSGLNSPLHF
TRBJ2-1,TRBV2,CASSEQDLAAPEFF
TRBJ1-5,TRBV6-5,CASTPGVGGNQPQHF
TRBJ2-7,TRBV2,CASRDSLLYEQYF
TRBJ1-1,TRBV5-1,CASQTTSVNTEAFF
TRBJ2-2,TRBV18,CASSPLGGTNTGELFF